These 28 T cell receptor beta chains were sequenced from one sample in a study of blood T cell repertoires in COVID-19. The protocol was immunoSEQ multiplex PCR, while the TCRdb copy is restricted to in-frame clones and leaves out a portion. This sample has 150,000 to 200,000 clones, with 80% to 95% found just once. The material sequenced was peripheral blood. The receptors originated from a man in his fifties with acute or convalescent COVID-19.

V and J are TRBV3-1 (or the pseudogene TRBV3-2) and TRBJ1-1, with TRBD1 identical over 7 bases. The length of the CDR3 is 14 residues. Unmatched junction bases numbered 7, after V lost 3 bases and J lost 6 bases. CDR1 LGHDT and CDR2 YNNKEL come from the germline V gene (reference sequence). This chain's CDR3 is CASSHTDRAPEAFF. The CDR3 DNA reads as TGTGCCAGCAGCCACACCGACAGGGCGCCTGAAGCTTTCTTT.

This chain uses TRBV3-1 (or the pseudogene TRBV3-2) with TRBJ1-3; 9 nucleotides agree with TRBD1. The CDR3 is made up of 15 amino acids. V shed 4 bases and J 3 bases; nucleotides not matched to a gene: 4. Germline V lookup: CDR1 LGHDT, CDR2 YNNKEL (reference sequence). For the CDR3, the DNA is TGTGCCAGCAGCCGAACAGGGGGCATTGGAAACACCATATATTTT. Amino acid sequence: CASSRTGGIGNTIYF.

The gene calls are TRBV28 and TRBJ1-5; D is unresolved. The length of the CDR3 is 15 residues. Deletions cut 2 bases from V and 4 bases from J, with 12 bases between. Germline V gives CDR1 MDHEN, CDR2 SYDVKM. The CDR3 loop reads CASSLREQWNQPQHF. The DNA for the CDR3 is TGTGCCAGCAGTTTAAGAGAACAGTGGAATCAGCCCCAGCATTTT.

The chain uses TRBV11-2 and TRBJ2-3, with TRBD2 matching over 15 bases. The ends lost 3 bases at V and 5 bases at J; junction bases unmatched: 6. This CDR3 contains 17 residues. CDR1 SGHAT and CDR2 FQNNGV come from the germline V gene. Written as DNA, the CDR3 is TGTGCCAGCAGCTTGAAGTGGGGACTAGCGGGGGGAGATACGCAGTATTTT. It translates to CASSLKWGLAGGDTQYF.

The gene calls are TRBV7-3 and TRBJ2-3, with 7 bases that match TRBD2. V lost 2 bases, J lost 13 bases, and 6 bases stayed unmatched. In germline, CDR1 is SGHTA, CDR2 FQGTGA. This CDR3 is built from 12 residues. CDR3 DNA: TGTGCCAGCAGCTTACAGGGCCGGGGGGAGTATTTT. This codes for CASSLQGRGEYF.

This rearrangement joins TRBV9 to TRBJ2-2; perhaps TRBD1 as D (5 bases). Germline CDR1 and CDR2: SGDLS and YYNGEE. V lost 4 bases to trimming and J lost 2 bases, with 15 bases between them. The CDR3 extends over 16 amino acids. The CDR3 DNA is TGTGCCAGCAGCCCACTGGGAAGGGGAAACACCGGGGAGCTGTTTTTT. Its protein is CASSPLGRGNTGELFF.

This clone came up once. CDR3 in DNA: TGTGCCAGCAGTCCTCAGGGTTACACTGAAGCTTTCTTT. Residues: CASSPQGYTEAFF. The rearrangement joins TRBV6-5 to TRBJ1-1; the D gene is possibly TRBD1 (5 bases). Germline loops: CDR1 MNHEY, CDR2 SVGAGI. The CDR3 is 13 amino acids. Trimming removed 5 bases at V and 3 bases at J, with 10 bases between.

On this clone: Other DNA sequences in the sample encode the same CDR3. The rearrangement uses TRBV20-1 and TRBJ2-7; D not certain. CDR1 is DFQATT and CDR2 is SNEGSKA in the germline V gene (reference sequence). CDR3 size: 11 residues. Trimming pared 3 bases from V and 5 bases from J, leaving 8 bases between. The CDR3 sequence is CSASSGHEQYV. The CDR3 DNA reads as TGCAGTGCTAGTTCAGGTCACGAGCAGTACGTC.

The chain carries TRBV30 and TRBJ2-7, with D unclear. Germline V gene lookup returns CDR1 GTSNPN and CDR2 SVGIG (reference sequence). The length of the CDR3 is 14 residues. V was shortened by 0 bases and J by 7 bases, with 16 bases between the two germline ends. DNA for the CDR3: TGTGCCTGGAGTGTCCTCCCCCAGGTTGGTGAGCAGTACTTC. This codes for CAWSVLPQVGEQYF.

This clone came up once. The J gene is TRBJ1-3, the V gene TRBV3-1 (or the pseudogene TRBV3-2); D is unresolved. Germline V gives CDR1 LGHDT, CDR2 YNNKEL (reference sequence). Deletions cut 2 bases from V and 0 bases from J, with 8 bases between. The CDR3 totals 15 residues. The CDR3: CASSQRFISGNTIYF. DNA of the CDR3: TGTGCCAGCAGCCAACGGTTTATCTCTGGAAACACCATATATTTT.

The CDR3 nucleotides are TGTGCCACCAGGTCCAGGGTCGGCACAGATACGCAGTATTTT. Translating it yields CATRSRVGTDTQYF. The genes are TRBV24-1 and TRBJ2-3, with a tentative D call TRBD1 (5 bases). Germline V gene data show CDR1 as KGHDR and CDR2 as SFDVKD. The CDR3 runs 14 residues. V was shortened by 7 bases and J by 1 base, with 11 bases between the two germline ends.

The chain couples TRBV19 to TRBJ1-5; D not resolved. The V end lost 6 bases, the J end lost 9 bases, and 18 bases lay between the germline ends. Per the germline V gene, CDR1 is LNHDA and CDR2 is SQIVND (reference sequence). The CDR3 has 14 amino acids. CDR3: CASRPRGDPRPQHF. The CDR3 coding sequence is TGTGCCAGTAGGCCCCGGGGTGACCCTCGGCCCCAGCATTTT.

J is TRBJ1-1 and V is TRBV27; 10 bases fit TRBD1. The CDR3 extends over 16 amino acids. Germline V gene data show CDR1 as MNHEY and CDR2 as SMNVEV (reference sequence). V lost 7 bases to trimming and J lost 5 bases; unmatched junction nucleotides: 13. The CDR3 nucleotides are TGTGCCAGCAACGACCGGGACAGGGGACGAGGGACTGAAGCTTTCTTT. Translating gives CASNDRDRGRGTEAFF.

The V call is TRBV5-4, the J call TRBJ2-1; TRBD2 might be the D (5 bases). CDR3 length: 16 amino acids. Between the trimmed V and J ends, which lost 0 bases and 9 bases, there was a span of 19 bases. Germline V gene sequence: CDR1 SGHNT, CDR2 YYREEE (reference sequence). CDR3 coding DNA: TGTGCCAGCAGCTTGGAGGCGGGCCCCCCCGTAGGTGAGCAGTTCTTC. It specifies CASSLEAGPPVGEQFF.

The J gene is TRBJ2-1, the V gene TRBV30; the match to TRBD2 covers 7 bases. The V gene's germline CDR1 is GTSNPN and CDR2 SVGIG (reference sequence). V lost 3 bases and J lost 10; bases outside the gene matches: 15. The CDR3 length is 15 residues. The CDR3 DNA reads as TGTGCCTGGAGAGGTGGCCTAGCGGCCGGCGGAGAGCAGTTCTTC. Translation gives CAWRGGLAAGGEQFF.

The rearrangement uses TRBV5-4 and TRBJ2-1; D is possibly TRBD1 (6 bases). Germline CDR1 SGHNT, CDR2 YYREEE (reference sequence). Trimming took off 7 bases at V and 7 bases at J, with 15 bases between the two ends. The CDR3 has 13 residues. CDR3 DNA: TGTGCCAGCCCAAGTAGGGGGACAAATGAGCAGTTCTTC. Its translation is CASPSRGTNEQFF.

The rearrangement links TRBV7-9 to TRBJ1-2; 9 positions match TRBD1. The CDR3 consists of 13 residues. V gave up 3 bases and J gave up 8 bases; unmatched junction bases: 4. Germline V gives CDR1 SEHNR, CDR2 FQNEAQ (reference sequence). CDR3 amino acids: CASSLDRGWGYTF. In DNA, the CDR3 is TGTGCCAGCAGCTTGGACAGGGGCTGGGGCTACACCTTC.

The CDR3 is CASSPNPGGAGNQPQHF. CDR3 in DNA: TGTGCCAGCAGCCCCAACCCAGGGGGCGCCGGCAATCAGCCCCAGCATTTT. The rearrangement joins TRBV7-9 to TRBJ1-5; 8 bases are a match to TRBD1. This CDR3 has 17 amino acids. V lost 5 bases and J lost 2; bases outside the gene matches: 11. CDR1 SEHNR and CDR2 FQNEAQ come from the germline V gene (reference sequence).

This clone has more than one count but fewer than ten. The rearrangement links TRBV27 to TRBJ1-5; 7 bases map to TRBD1. The germline gives CDR1 MNHEY, CDR2 SMNVEV (reference sequence). The length of the CDR3 is 15 residues. V was pared by 4 bases and J by 10 bases, with 13 bases of the junction left unmatched. CDR3 protein: CASSSGQGEVGPQHF. Written as DNA, the CDR3 is TGTGCCAGCAGTTCAGGGCAGGGGGAGGTTGGCCCCCAGCATTTT.

This clone showed up just once. This chain connects TRBV7-2 to TRBJ2-7; TRBD2 aligns across 14 bases. Trimming took 5 bases from V and 7 from J; bases not matched to a gene: 4. In germline, CDR1 is SGHTA, CDR2 FQGNSA. There are 14 residues in the CDR3. The CDR3 region is CASSGTSGSWEQYF. DNA of the CDR3: TGTGCCAGCAGCGGGACTAGCGGGAGCTGGGAGCAGTACTTC.

The CDR3 sequence: CAISVAGEQFF. The CDR3 coding sequence is TGTGCCATCAGCGTCGCGGGTGAGCAGTTCTTC. The gene calls are TRBV10-3 and TRBJ2-1, with a weak D call TRBD2 (5 bases). The CDR3 extends over 11 amino acids. Germline V gene data show CDR1 as ENHRY and CDR2 as SYGVKD. V lost 6 bases and J lost 9, with 9 bases in between.

As for this clone: An end of the junction differs from the germline gene, which may be a read error. The rearrangement joins TRBV4-2 to TRBJ2-3, with D possibly matching TRBD2 (6 bases). The germline V gene has CDR1 LGHNA and CDR2 YNFKEQ. The CDR3 totals 16 residues. The CDR3 sequence is CASRQDLAGRTDTQYF. CDR3 bases: TGTGCCAGCAGGCAAGATTTGGCGGGGCGCACAGATACGCAGTATTTT.

CDR3 nucleotide sequence: TGTGCCAGTAGCTTTCAGGTCTTCGGCAATCAGCCCCAGCATTTT. Its translation: CASSFQVFGNQPQHF. The V and J genes are TRBV19 and TRBJ1-5; D not certain. The CDR3 totals 15 residues. Germline V gives CDR1 LNHDA, CDR2 SQIVND (reference sequence). Between the trimmed V and J ends, which lost 6 bases and 2 bases, there was a span of 14 bases. The entire variable domain, with the rest obtained from reference TRBV19 and TRBJ1-5, is as follows: DGGITQSPKYLFRKEGQNVTLSCEQNLNHDAMYWYRQDPGQGLRLIYYSQIVNDFQKGDIAEGYSVSREKKESFPLTVTSAQKNPTAFYLCASSFQVFGNQPQHFGDGTRLSIL.

V gene TRBV3-1 (or the pseudogene TRBV3-2) combines with J gene TRBJ1-5, with TRBD1 matching over 10 bases. Losses at the gene ends were 6 bases for V and 0 bases for J; bases not matched to a gene: 8. In germline, CDR1 is LGHDT, CDR2 YNNKEL (reference sequence). The CDR3 spans 17 residues. The CDR3 DNA follows: TGTGCCAGCAGTATGACAGGGGGCTCAAGTAGCAATCAGCCCCAGCATTTT. Translation gives CASSMTGGSSSNQPQHF.

The genes are TRBV6-5 and TRBJ2-1; a weak D match, TRBD2 (6 bases). CDR1 is MNHEY and CDR2 is SVGAGI in the germline V gene. This CDR3 region has 16 residues. Trimming removed 0 bases at V and 4 bases at J, with 13 bases between. Here the CDR3 DNA reads TGTGCCAGCAGTTACTCGATCTGGAGGGATTACAATGAGCAGTTCTTC. The encoded protein is CASSYSIWRDYNEQFF.

This chain uses TRBV4-3 with TRBJ2-2; 12 nucleotides line up with TRBD2. V shed 0 bases and J 4 bases; nucleotides not matched to a gene: 9. This CDR3 has 19 amino acids. CDR1 is LGHNA, CDR2 YSLEER, per germline. CDR3 sequence (DNA): TGCGCCAGCAGCCAAGAGGTGCCTAGCGGGGGGGCCGGCACCGGGGAGCTGTTTTTT. Its protein product is CASSQEVPSGGAGTGELFF.

The rearrangement joins TRBV7-2 to TRBJ1-2; 10 nucleotides align to TRBD1. Germline values: CDR1 SGHTA, CDR2 FQGNSA. V was clipped by 1 base and J by 5 bases; unmatched bases: 7. This CDR3 is 16 amino acids long. In DNA, the CDR3 is TGTGCCAGCAGCTTAGGGACAGGGGGTGGGAGGTATGGCTACACCTTC. It specifies CASSLGTGGGRYGYTF.

This clone was recorded a few times. The chain joins TRBV7-2 to TRBJ2-2; 9 bases map to TRBD2. Germline CDR1 is SGHTA and CDR2 is FQGNSA. This CDR3 contains 18 residues. V shed 3 bases, J shed 6 bases, and the junction held 14 bases outside the gene matches. The CDR3 here is CASSLEASRRLAAGELFF. The CDR3 DNA reads TGTGCCAGCAGCTTGGAGGCCAGTCGTAGACTAGCGGCCGGGGAGCTGTTTTTT. The full variable domain, its missing parts supplied by reference TRBV7-2 and TRBJ2-2, is GAGVSQSPSNKVTEKGKDVELRCDPISGHTALYWYRQSLGQGLEFLIYFQGNSAPDKSGLPSDRFSAERTGGSVSTLTIQRTQQEDSAVYLCASSLEASRRLAAGELFFGEGSRLTVL.